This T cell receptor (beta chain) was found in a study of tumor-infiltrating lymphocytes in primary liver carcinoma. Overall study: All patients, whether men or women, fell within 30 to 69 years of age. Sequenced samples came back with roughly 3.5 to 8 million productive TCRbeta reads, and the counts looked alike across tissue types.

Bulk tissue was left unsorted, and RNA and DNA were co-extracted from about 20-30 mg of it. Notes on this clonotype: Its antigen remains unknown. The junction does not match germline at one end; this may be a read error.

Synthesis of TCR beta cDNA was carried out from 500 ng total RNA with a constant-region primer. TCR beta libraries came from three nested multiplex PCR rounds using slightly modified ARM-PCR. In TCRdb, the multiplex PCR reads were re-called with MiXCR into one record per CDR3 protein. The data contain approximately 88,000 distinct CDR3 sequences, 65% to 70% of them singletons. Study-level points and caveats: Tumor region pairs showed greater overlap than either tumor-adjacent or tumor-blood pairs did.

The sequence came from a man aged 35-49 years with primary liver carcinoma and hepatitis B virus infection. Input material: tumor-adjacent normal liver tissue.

Written as DNA, the CDR3 is TGCGCCAGTAGCCTAACCCAAGGGATTGAGGGCTACATCTTC. Translation: CASSLTQGIEGYIF. The chain employs TRBV4-1 and TRBJ1-2, with D uncertain. Germline V gives CDR1 MGHRA, CDR2 YSYEKL. CDR3 length: 14 amino acids.